These 17 T cell receptor beta chains originate from one sample sequenced in a study of human T cells and chemical hapten exposure. MiXCR was run by TCRdb on the RACE reads, yielding one entry per CDR3 protein. Among 79,000 or so distinct CDR3 sequences, around 30% were seen once, and the ten largest hold nearly 9%. Time point here: patch test 1, 2 weeks after DPC sensitization. Treatment indicated: therapeutic diphenylcyclopropenone sensitization with weekly scalp DPC. Sample: whole blood, taken in connection with sensitization to the hapten diphenylcyclopropenone (DPC). The receptors derive from a man aged 35 to 55 with alopecia areata. Some clones in this sample may be carry-over from other donors' samples.

This clonotype has more than one count but fewer than ten. This chain links TRBV12-3 or TRBV12-4 with TRBJ1-3; D remains unclear. The CDR3 has 15 amino acids. Trimming cost V 1 base and J 2 bases, with 9 bases left between them. This chain's CDR3 is CASSLGGLAGNTIYF. CDR3 coding DNA: TGTGCCAGCAGTTTAGGAGGGCTTGCTGGAAACACCATATATTTT.

This clonotype was detected only a few times. This rearrangement joins TRBV12-3 or TRBV12-4 to TRBJ2-7, with D perhaps being TRBD1 or TRBD2 (5 bases each). Trimming took 0 bases from V and 6 from J, leaving 18 bases between them. This CDR3 comprises 16 residues. CDR3 in DNA: TGTGCCAGCAGTTTAGCGACCCCCGGGACCCATATCGAGCAGTACTTC. It translates to CASSLATPGTHIEQYF.

In its sample, this clonotype was seen many times. V usage is TRBV10-2 and J usage is TRBJ2-5; D may be TRBD2 (5 bases). The CDR3 has 16 residues. Germline V gene data show CDR1 as WSHSY and CDR2 as SAAADI. The V and J ends lost 0 bases and 0 bases respectively, with 11 bases between them. The CDR3 bases are TGCGCCAGCAGTGAGTCGGGAGACGTCTACCAAGAGACCCAGTACTTC. This sequence encodes CASSESGDVYQETQYF.

This clonotype was observed a handful of times. CDR3 sequence reads: CASSEAGGSNQPQHF. CDR3 in DNA: TGTGCCAGCAGTGAAGCGGGGGGAAGCAATCAGCCCCAGCATTTT. This rearrangement joins TRBV6-1 to TRBJ1-5, with D perhaps TRBD1 (5 bases). V dropped 0 bases and J dropped 1 base, with 7 bases sitting between them. This CDR3 has 15 residues. Germline values: CDR1 MNHNS, CDR2 SASEGT.

V usage is TRBV2 and J usage is TRBJ2-1, with a tentative D call TRBD2 (6 bases). Germline loops: CDR1 SNHLY, CDR2 FYNNEI. Trimming pared 2 bases from V and 2 bases from J, leaving 10 bases between. The CDR3 is made up of 15 amino acids. CDR3 residues: CASSEFSGAYNEQFF. The CDR3 bases are TGTGCCAGCAGTGAATTTAGCGGAGCCTACAATGAGCAGTTCTTC.

The table lists this clonotype with a count of one. The CDR3 loop is CASGNPNVAGGYEQYF. As DNA, the CDR3 is TGTGCCAGCGGCAACCCGAACGTAGCGGGAGGATACGAGCAGTACTTC. V usage is TRBV7-2 and J usage is TRBJ2-7; 10 nucleotides align to TRBD2. The CDR3 is made up of 16 amino acids. The V segment lost 8 bases and the J segment 4 bases; nucleotides outside the gene matches: 14. In germline, CDR1 is SGHTA, CDR2 FQGNSA.

This clonotype was observed a few times. The V call is TRBV7-9, the J call TRBJ2-7; TRBD1 matches 8 bases. The CDR3 runs 15 residues. With V trimmed by 5 bases and J by 6 bases, 12 bases remained unmatched. The germline V gene has CDR1 SEHNR and CDR2 FQNEAQ (reference sequence). CDR3 amino acids: CASSHGTGVLPEQYF. CDR3 coding DNA: TGTGCCAGCAGCCACGGGACAGGCGTTCTCCCCGAGCAGTACTTC.

The gene calls are TRBV7-2 and TRBJ1-5; D call uncertain. The CDR3 length is 13 residues. The V gene's germline CDR1 is SGHTA and CDR2 FQGNSA. V was cut by 3 bases and J by 1 base, with 4 bases left in between. The CDR3 is CASSFTSNQPQHF. CDR3 nucleotide sequence: TGTGCCAGCAGCTTTACAAGCAATCAGCCCCAGCATTTT.

V usage is TRBV28 and J usage is TRBJ2-7; D not certain. Germline V gene sequence: CDR1 MDHEN, CDR2 SYDVKM. The CDR3 length is 13 residues. The V end lost 3 bases, the J end lost 2 bases, and 8 bases lay between the germline ends. In DNA form, the CDR3 reads TGTGCCAGCAGTTTCGACGGAGCCTACGAGCAGTACTTC. Amino acid sequence: CASSFDGAYEQYF.

In its sample, this clonotype was seen a few times. The genes are TRBV3-1 and TRBJ2-1; D gene uncertain. Germline V gene sequence: CDR1 LGHDT, CDR2 YNNKEL (reference sequence). The CDR3 spans 12 residues. V gave up 1 base and J gave up 8 bases, with 6 bases separating them. The CDR3 DNA reads TGTGCCAGCAGCCAAGTGGCGTATGAGCAGTTCTTC. Translation gives CASSQVAYEQFF.

This clonotype was seen ten or more times. The V and J genes are TRBV24-1 and TRBJ2-3, with a possible D match to TRBD1 (5 bases). The CDR3 has 16 residues. The V gene lost 3 bases and the J gene lost 5 bases, with 17 bases spanning the gap. The germline V gene encodes CDR1 KGHDR and CDR2 SFDVKD. The CDR3 spells CATSDPTGLFRDTQYF. CDR3 sequence (DNA): TGTGCCACCAGTGATCCAACAGGATTATTCCGAGATACGCAGTATTTT.

This clonotype was recorded at least ten times. V is TRBV12-3 or TRBV12-4 and J is TRBJ2-3; 11 bases agree with TRBD2. J lost 4 bases, V lost 7 bases, and 4 bases had no gene match. The CDR3 length is 14 residues. CDR3 residues: CASTLLAGADTQYF. As DNA, the CDR3 is TGTGCCAGCACCCTACTAGCGGGAGCAGATACGCAGTATTTT.

The chain carries TRBV7-9 and TRBJ2-5; D is unclear. Germline values: CDR1 SEHNR, CDR2 FQNEAQ (reference sequence). V dropped 1 base and J dropped 3 bases, with 9 bases sitting between them. CDR3 length equals 14 residues. CDR3 sequence: CASSLVGSEETQYF. The CDR3 DNA follows: TGTGCCAGCAGCTTAGTAGGCTCAGAAGAGACCCAGTACTTC.

This clonotype occurred once. The V call is TRBV11-2, the J call TRBJ2-1, with 7 bases lining up with TRBD2. From germline, CDR1 is SGHAT and CDR2 FQNNGV. The CDR3 loop spans 18 amino acids. V lost 1 base and J lost 3; bases outside the gene matches: 12. The CDR3 loop is CASSLGTIGGRIYNEQFF. For the CDR3, the DNA is TGTGCCAGCAGCTTAGGGACTATCGGCGGGAGAATCTACAATGAGCAGTTCTTC.

This clonotype was seen a few times. The chain has TRBV6-5 and TRBJ2-6; 7 bases are shared with TRBD2. This CDR3 comprises 20 residues. Germline-derived CDR1 and CDR2 are MNHEY and SVGAGI. V lost 2 bases and J lost 0; bases outside the gene matches: 13. The CDR3 coding sequence is TGTGCCAGCAGTTACGCGTCAACACTAGCGTACAACTCTGGGGCCAACGTCCTGACTTTC. It yields the protein CASSYASTLAYNSGANVLTF.

This clonotype was detected a few times. The chain links TRBV2 to TRBJ2-7; 7 bases align to TRBD2. V lost 1 base and J lost 5; bases outside the gene matches: 8. CDR3 size: 15 residues. Germline-derived CDR1 and CDR2 are SNHLY and FYNNEI. This CDR3 reads CASSEDGRLVHEQYF. CDR3 sequence (DNA): TGTGCCAGCAGTGAAGACGGGAGGTTAGTCCACGAGCAGTACTTC.

This chain uses TRBV10-3 with TRBJ2-1; 13 bases fit TRBD2. Germline values: CDR1 ENHRY, CDR2 SYGVKD. The CDR3 totals 17 residues. Unmatched junction bases numbered 5, after V lost 0 bases and J lost 6 bases. The CDR3 spells CAISESTSGRASNEQFF. The CDR3 DNA reads TGTGCCATCAGTGAGTCAACTAGCGGGAGGGCCAGCAATGAGCAGTTCTTC.